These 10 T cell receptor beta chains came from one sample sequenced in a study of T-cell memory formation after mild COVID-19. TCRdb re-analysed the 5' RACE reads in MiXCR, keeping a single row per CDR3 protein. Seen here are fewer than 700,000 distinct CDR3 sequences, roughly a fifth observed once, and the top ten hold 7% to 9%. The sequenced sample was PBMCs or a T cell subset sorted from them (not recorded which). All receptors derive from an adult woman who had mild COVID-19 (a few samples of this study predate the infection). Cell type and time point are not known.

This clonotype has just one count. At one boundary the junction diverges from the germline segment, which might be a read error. CDR3 loop: CSAESSTDTQYF. The CDR3 DNA sequence: TGCAGCGCTGAATCTAGCACAGATACGCAGTATTTT. The chain is built from TRBV29-1 and TRBJ2-3; unclear D gene. Germline CDR1 and CDR2: SQVTM and ANQGSEA. The CDR3 is made up of 12 amino acids.

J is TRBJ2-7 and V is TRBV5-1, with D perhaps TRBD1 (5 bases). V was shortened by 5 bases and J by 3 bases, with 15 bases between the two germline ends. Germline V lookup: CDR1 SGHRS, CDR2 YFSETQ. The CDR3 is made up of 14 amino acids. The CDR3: CASRPDTTSYEQYF. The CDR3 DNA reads TGCGCCAGCAGACCGGACACTACCAGCTACGAGCAGTACTTC.

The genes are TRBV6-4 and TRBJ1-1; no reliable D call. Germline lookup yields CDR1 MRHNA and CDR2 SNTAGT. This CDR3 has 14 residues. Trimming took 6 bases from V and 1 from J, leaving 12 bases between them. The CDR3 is CASRDEPRNTEAFF. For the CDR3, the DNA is TGTGCCAGCAGGGACGAGCCAAGGAACACTGAAGCTTTCTTT.

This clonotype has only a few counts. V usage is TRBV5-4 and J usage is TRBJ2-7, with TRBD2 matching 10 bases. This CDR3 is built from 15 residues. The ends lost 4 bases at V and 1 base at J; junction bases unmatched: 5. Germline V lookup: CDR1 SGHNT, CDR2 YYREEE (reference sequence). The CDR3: CASSRGLALSYEQYF. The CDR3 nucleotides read TGTGCCAGCAGCAGGGGACTAGCGTTATCCTACGAGCAGTACTTC.

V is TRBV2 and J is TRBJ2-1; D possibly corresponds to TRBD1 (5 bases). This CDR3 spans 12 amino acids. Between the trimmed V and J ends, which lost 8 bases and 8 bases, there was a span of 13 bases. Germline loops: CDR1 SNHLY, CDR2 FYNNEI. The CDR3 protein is CASLTDIDEQFF. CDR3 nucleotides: TGTGCCAGCTTGACAGATATCGATGAGCAGTTCTTC.

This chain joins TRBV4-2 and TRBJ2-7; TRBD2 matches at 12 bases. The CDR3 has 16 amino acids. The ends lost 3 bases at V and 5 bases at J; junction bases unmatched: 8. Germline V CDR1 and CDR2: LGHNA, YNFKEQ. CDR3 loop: CASSQAPGLAGHEQYF. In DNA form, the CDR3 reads TGTGCCAGCAGCCAGGCACCGGGACTAGCGGGCCACGAGCAGTACTTC.

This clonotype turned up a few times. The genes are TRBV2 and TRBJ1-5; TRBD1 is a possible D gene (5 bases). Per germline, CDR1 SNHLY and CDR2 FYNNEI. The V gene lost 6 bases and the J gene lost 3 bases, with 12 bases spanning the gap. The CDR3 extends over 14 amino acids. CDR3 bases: TGTGCCAGCAGACCGGGACGACCCAATCAGCCCCAGCATTTT. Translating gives CASRPGRPNQPQHF.

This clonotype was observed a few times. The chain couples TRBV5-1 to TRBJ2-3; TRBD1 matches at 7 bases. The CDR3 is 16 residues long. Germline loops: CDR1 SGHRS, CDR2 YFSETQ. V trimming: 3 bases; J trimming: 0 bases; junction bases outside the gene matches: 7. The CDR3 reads CASSWGQHTSTDTQYF. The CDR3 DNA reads TGCGCCAGCAGCTGGGGACAGCACACCAGCACAGATACGCAGTATTTT.

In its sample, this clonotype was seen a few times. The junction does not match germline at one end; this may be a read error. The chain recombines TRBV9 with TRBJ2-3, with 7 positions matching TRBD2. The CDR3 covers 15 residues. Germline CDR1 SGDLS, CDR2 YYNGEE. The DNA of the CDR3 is TGTGCCAGCACCGTAGAAAGCGGGGGCACAGATACGCAGTATTTT. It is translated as CASTVESGGTDTQYF.

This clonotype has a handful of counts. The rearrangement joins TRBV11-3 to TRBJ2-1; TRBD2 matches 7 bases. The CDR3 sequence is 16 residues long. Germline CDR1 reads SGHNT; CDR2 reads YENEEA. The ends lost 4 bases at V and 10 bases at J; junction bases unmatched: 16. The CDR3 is CASSSTVGLPSLEQFF. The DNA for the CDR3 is TGTGCCAGCAGCTCAACCGTGGGACTACCATCCTTAGAGCAGTTCTTC.